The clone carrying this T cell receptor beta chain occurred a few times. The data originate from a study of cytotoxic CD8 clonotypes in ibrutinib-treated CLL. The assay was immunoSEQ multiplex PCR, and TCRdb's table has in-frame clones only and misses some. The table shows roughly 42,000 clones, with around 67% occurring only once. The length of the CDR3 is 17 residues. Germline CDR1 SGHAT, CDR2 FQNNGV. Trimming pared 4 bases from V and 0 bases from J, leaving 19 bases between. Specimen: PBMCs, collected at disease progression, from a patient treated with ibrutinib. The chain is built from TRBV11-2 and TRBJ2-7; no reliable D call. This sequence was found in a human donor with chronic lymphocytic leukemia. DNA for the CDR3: TGTGCCAGCAGCTCATTGAGATATGGGTCACTCTCCTACGAGCAGTACTTC. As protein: CASSSLRYGSLSYEQYF.